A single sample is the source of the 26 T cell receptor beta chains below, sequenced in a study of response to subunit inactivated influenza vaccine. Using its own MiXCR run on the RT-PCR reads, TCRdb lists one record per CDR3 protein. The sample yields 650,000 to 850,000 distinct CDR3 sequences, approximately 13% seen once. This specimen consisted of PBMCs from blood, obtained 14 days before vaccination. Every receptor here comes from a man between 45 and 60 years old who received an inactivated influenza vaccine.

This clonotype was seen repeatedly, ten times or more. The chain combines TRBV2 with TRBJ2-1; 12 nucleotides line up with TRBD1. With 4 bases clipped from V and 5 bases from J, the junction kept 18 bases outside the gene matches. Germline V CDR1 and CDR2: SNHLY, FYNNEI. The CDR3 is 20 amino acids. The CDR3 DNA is TGTGCCAGCAGTGCCTTCCCCCTCCCGGGACAGGGGGCGATAAACAATGAGCAGTTCTTC. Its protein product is CASSAFPLPGQGAINNEQFF.

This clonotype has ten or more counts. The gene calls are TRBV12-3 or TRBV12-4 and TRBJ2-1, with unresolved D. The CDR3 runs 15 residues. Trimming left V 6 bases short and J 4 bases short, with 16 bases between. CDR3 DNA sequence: TGTGCCAGCAGCTTAAGTTCAGGCGGATACAATGAGCAGTTCTTC. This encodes CASSLSSGGYNEQFF.

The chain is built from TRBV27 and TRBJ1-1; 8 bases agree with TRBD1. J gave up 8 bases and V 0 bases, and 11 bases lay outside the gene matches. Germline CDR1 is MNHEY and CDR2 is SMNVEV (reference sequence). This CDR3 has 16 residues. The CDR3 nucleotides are TGTGCCAGCAGTTTATCGGGGGGCAGGGGGCAGGGGGAAGCTTTCTTT. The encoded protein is CASSLSGGRGQGEAFF.

The DNA of the CDR3 is TGTGCCAGCAGTCCCGGGGGGGAGAATCAGCCCCAGCATTTT. It translates to CASSPGGENQPQHF. The chain uses TRBV6-1 and TRBJ1-5, with D tentatively TRBD1 (5 bases). The CDR3 spans 14 residues. V was trimmed by 5 bases and J by 4 bases, leaving 12 bases between them. Germline assignment: CDR1 MNHNS and CDR2 SASEGT.

CDR3 DNA sequence: TGTGCCAGCAGCGATTTGACAGGGGGGAATGAAAAACTGTTTTTT. It translates to CASSDLTGGNEKLFF. J is TRBJ1-4 and V is TRBV3-1; 9 nucleotides agree with TRBD1. Germline V CDR1 and CDR2: LGHDT, YNNKEL (reference sequence). V shed 5 bases, J shed 5 bases, and the junction held 6 bases outside the gene matches. The CDR3 extends over 15 amino acids.

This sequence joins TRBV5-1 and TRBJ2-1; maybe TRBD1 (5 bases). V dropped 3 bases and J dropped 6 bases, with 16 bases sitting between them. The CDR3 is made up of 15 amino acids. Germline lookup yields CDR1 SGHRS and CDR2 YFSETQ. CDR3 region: CASSSWGLASNEQFF. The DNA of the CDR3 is TGCGCCAGCAGCTCATGGGGCCTTGCTTCCAATGAGCAGTTCTTC. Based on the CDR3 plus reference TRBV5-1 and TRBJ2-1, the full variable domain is KAGVTQTPRYLIKTRGQQVTLSCSPISGHRSVSWYQQTPGQGLQFLFEYFSETQRNKGNFPGRFSGRQFSNSRSEMNVSTLELGDSALYLCASSSWGLASNEQFFGPGTRLTVL.

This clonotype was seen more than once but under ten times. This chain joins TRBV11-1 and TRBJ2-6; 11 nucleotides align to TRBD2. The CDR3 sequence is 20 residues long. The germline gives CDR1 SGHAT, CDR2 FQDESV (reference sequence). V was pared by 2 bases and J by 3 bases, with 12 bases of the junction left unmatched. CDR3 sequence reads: CASSLTILAGGSVGANVLTF. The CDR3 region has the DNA TGTGCCAGCAGCTTAACAATTCTAGCGGGAGGTTCAGTTGGGGCCAACGTCCTGACTTTC.

CDR3 nucleotides: TGTGCCAGCAGCGGAACAGGGGGCTCGGGCGGTCAGCCCCAGCATTTT. Translating gives CASSGTGGSGGQPQHF. The chain employs TRBV5-5 and TRBJ1-5; 9 nucleotides align to TRBD1. V lost 4 bases, J lost 6 bases, and 11 bases stayed unmatched. The CDR3 runs 16 residues. The germline V gene encodes CDR1 SGHKS and CDR2 YYEKEE (reference sequence).

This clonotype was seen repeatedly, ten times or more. The chain's CDR3 is CASSLGTGVHEQYF. CDR3 nucleotide sequence: TGCGCCAGCAGCCTGGGGACAGGGGTCCACGAGCAGTACTTC. V is TRBV5-1 and J is TRBJ2-7, with 10 bases lining up with TRBD1. The germline gives CDR1 SGHRS, CDR2 YFSETQ. The CDR3 has 14 amino acids. The V segment lost 4 bases and the J segment 5 bases; nucleotides outside the gene matches: 6.

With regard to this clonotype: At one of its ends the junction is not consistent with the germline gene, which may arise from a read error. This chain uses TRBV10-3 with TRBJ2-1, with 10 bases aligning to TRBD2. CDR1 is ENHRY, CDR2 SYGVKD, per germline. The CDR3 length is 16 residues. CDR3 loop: CAISDKERGGTSEHFF. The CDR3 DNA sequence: TGTGCCATCAGTGATAAGGAGCGGGGGGGCACTTCTGAGCACTTCTTC.

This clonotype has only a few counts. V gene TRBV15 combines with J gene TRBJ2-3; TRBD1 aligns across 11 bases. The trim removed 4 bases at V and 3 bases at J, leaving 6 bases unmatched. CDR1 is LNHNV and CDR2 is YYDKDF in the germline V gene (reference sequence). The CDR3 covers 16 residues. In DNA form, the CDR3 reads TGTGCCACCAGCAAAGGACAGGGGGCGCGGACAGATACGCAGTATTTT. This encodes CATSKGQGARTDTQYF.

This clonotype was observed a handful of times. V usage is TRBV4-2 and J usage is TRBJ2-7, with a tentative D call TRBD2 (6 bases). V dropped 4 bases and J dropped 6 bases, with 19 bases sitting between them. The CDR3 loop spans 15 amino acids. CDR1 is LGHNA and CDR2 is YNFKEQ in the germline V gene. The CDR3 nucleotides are TGTGCCAGCAGCCCCTCCGGGACTGCCTATGCCGAGCAGTACTTC. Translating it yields CASSPSGTAYAEQYF.

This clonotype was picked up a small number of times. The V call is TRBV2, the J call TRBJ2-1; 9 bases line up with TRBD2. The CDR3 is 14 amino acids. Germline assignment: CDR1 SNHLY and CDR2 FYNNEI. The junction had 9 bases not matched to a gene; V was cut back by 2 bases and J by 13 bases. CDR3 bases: TGTGCCAGCAGTGAATCCCCTAGCGGGACCTCCCAGTTCTTC. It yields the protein CASSESPSGTSQFF. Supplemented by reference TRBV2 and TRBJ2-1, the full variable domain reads EPEVTQTPSHQVTQMGQEVILRCVPISNHLYFYWYRQILGQKVEFLVSFYNNEISEKSEIFDDQFSVERPDGSNFTLKIRSTKLEDSAMYFCASSESPSGTSQFFGPGTRLTVL.

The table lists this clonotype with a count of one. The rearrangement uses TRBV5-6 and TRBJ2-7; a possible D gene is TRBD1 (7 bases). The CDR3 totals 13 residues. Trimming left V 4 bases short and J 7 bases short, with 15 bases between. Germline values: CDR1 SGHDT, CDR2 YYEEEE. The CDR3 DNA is TGTGCCAGCAGCGCGGGACAGCACTTGGAGCAGTACTTC. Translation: CASSAGQHLEQYF.

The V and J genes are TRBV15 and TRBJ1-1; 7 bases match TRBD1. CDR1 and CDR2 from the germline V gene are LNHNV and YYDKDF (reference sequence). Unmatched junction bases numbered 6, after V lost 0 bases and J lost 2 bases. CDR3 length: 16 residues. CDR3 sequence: CATSRDTGARNTEAFF. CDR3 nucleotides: TGTGCCACCAGCAGAGATACAGGGGCCCGAAACACTGAAGCTTTCTTT. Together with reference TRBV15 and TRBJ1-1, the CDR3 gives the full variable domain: DAMVIQNPRYQVTQFGKPVTLSCSQTLNHNVMYWYQQKSSQAPKLLFHYYDKDFNNEADTPDNFQSRRPNTSFCFLDIRSPGLGDTAMYLCATSRDTGARNTEAFFGQGTRLTVV.

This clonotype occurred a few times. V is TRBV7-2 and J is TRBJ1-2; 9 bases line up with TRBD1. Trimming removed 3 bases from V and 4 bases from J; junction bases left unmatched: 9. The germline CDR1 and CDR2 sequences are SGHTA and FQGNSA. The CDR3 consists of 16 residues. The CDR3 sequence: CASSFGTGSTTYGYTF. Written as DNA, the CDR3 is TGTGCCAGCAGCTTCGGGACAGGGTCTACAACCTATGGCTACACCTTC. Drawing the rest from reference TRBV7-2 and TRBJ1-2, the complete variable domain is GAGVSQSPSNKVTEKGKDVELRCDPISGHTALYWYRQSLGQGLEFLIYFQGNSAPDKSGLPSDRFSAERTGGSVSTLTIQRTQQEDSAVYLCASSFGTGSTTYGYTFGSGTRLTVV.

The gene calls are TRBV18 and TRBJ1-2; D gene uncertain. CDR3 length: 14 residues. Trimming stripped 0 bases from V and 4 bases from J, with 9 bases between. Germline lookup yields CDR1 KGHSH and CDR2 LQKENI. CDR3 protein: CASSPPNSLYGYTF. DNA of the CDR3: TGTGCCAGCTCACCACCGAACAGCCTCTATGGCTACACCTTC.

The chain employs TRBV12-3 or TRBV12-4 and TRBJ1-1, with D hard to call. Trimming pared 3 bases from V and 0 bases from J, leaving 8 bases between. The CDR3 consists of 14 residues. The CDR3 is CASSFRAVNTEAFF. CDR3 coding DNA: TGTGCCAGCAGTTTCCGGGCGGTGAACACTGAAGCTTTCTTT.

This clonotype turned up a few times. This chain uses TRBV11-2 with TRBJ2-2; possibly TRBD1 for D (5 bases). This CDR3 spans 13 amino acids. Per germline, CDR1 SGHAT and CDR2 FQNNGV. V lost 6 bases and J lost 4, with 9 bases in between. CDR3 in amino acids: CASSSTVTGELFF. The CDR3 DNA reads TGTGCCAGCAGTTCGACAGTCACCGGGGAGCTGTTTTTT.

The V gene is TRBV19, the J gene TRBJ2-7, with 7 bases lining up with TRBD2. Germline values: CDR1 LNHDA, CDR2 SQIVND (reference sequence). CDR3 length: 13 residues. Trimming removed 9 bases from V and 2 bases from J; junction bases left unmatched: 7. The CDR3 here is CASAAGPAYEQYF. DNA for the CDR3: TGTGCCAGCGCAGCGGGACCCGCCTACGAGCAGTACTTC.

The CDR3 region is CASSESQGARDEQFF. As DNA, the CDR3 is TGTGCCAGCAGTGAAAGTCAGGGGGCTCGGGATGAGCAGTTCTTC. V gene TRBV6-1 combines with J gene TRBJ2-1; 8 bases are a match to TRBD1. Unmatched junction bases numbered 8, after V lost 2 bases and J lost 8 bases. Germline CDR1 MNHNS, CDR2 SASEGT. The CDR3 is 15 amino acids.

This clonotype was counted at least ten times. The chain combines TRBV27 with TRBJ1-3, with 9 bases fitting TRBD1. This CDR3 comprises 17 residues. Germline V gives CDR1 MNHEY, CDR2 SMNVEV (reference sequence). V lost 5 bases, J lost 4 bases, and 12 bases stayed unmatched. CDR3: CASSPLLQGAFGNTIYF. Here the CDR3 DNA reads TGTGCCAGCAGTCCTCTTCTACAGGGGGCGTTCGGAAACACCATATATTTT.

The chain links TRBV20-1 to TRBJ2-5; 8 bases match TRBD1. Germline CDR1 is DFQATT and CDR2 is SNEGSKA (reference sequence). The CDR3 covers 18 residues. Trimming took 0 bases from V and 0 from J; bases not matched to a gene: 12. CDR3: CSAREEDRVRRDQETQYF. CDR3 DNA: TGCAGTGCTAGAGAAGAGGACAGGGTCAGGAGGGACCAAGAGACCCAGTACTTC.

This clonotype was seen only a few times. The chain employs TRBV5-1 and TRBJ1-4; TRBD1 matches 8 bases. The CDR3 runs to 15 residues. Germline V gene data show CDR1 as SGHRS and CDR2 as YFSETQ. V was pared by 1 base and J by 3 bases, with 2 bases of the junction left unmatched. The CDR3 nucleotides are TGCGCCAGCAGCTTGACGGGACAGGCTAATGAAAAACTGTTTTTT. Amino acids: CASSLTGQANEKLFF.

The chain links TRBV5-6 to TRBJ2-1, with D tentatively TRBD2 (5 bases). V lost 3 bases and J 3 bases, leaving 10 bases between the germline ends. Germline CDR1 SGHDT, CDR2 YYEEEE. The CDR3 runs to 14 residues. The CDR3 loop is CASSYPGDYNEQFF. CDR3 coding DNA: TGTGCCAGCAGCTACCCCGGGGACTACAATGAGCAGTTCTTC.

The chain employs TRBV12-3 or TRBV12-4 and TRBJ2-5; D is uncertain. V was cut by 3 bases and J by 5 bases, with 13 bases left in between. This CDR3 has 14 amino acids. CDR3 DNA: TGTGCCAGCAGTTTTCAGGCGAGCGATGAGACCCAGTACTTC. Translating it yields CASSFQASDETQYF.